What follows are 3 T cell receptor beta chains derived from one specimen sequenced in a study of early T cells in non-severe SARS-CoV-2 infection. TCRdb reprocessed the 5' RACE reads via MiXCR and lists one record per CDR3 protein. The data hold 85,000 to 100,000 distinct CDR3 sequences, with approximately 11% observed a single time. The source material was whole blood. The receptors here all came from an adult who was a healthcare worker with PCR-confirmed SARS-CoV-2 infection or an uninfected control (not recorded which).

This clonotype occurred a few times. The V call is TRBV7-2, the J call TRBJ2-3, with TRBD1 as a possible D gene (5 bases). The germline gives CDR1 SGHTA, CDR2 FQGNSA. CDR3 size: 15 residues. V lost 0 bases, J lost 1 base, and 8 bases lay in between. The CDR3 here is CASSLAGLGTDTQYF. For the CDR3, the DNA is TGTGCCAGCAGCTTAGCGGGGCTTGGCACAGATACGCAGTATTTT.

This clonotype was detected only a few times. The CDR3 sequence is CASSSQNTGELFF. For the CDR3, the DNA is TGCGCCAGCAGCTCTCAAAACACCGGGGAGCTGTTTTTT. The genes are TRBV5-1 and TRBJ2-2; D uncertain. There are 13 residues in the CDR3. Between the trimmed V and J ends, which lost 3 bases and 2 bases, there was a span of 5 bases. In germline, CDR1 is SGHRS, CDR2 YFSETQ.

This clonotype showed up just a few times. The chain joins TRBV19 to TRBJ2-2; 9 bases match TRBD1. The CDR3 has 16 residues. After removal of 5 bases from V and 2 bases from J, the junction contained 6 bases not matched to a gene. The germline V gene has CDR1 LNHDA and CDR2 SQIVND (reference sequence). CDR3 residues: CASSSPGQGNTGELFF. CDR3 bases: TGTGCCAGTAGTTCCCCGGGACAGGGAAACACCGGGGAGCTGTTTTTT.